Below, 30 T cell receptor beta chains from the same sample are listed, as sequenced in a study of T cell responses to AZD1222 COVID-19 vaccine. The method was immunoSEQ multiplex PCR; TCRdb's version includes in-frame clones alone and lacks a portion of them. The table shows some 110,000 clones, with around 89% occurring only once. This sample comprised peripheral blood, obtained 28 days after the second AZD1222 dose. These TCRs come from an adult who received the AZD1222 COVID-19 vaccine.

The chain joins TRBV6-5 to TRBJ2-7; 9 positions match TRBD2. There are 15 residues in the CDR3. V lost 3 bases to trimming and J lost 1 base; unmatched junction nucleotides: 4. Germline V CDR1 and CDR2: MNHEY, SVGAGI. CDR3 sequence (DNA): TGTGCCAGCAGTTATTTGACTAGCGGATCCTACGAGCAGTACTTC. This encodes CASSYLTSGSYEQYF.

This clone was recorded only once. The V and J genes are TRBV5-6 and TRBJ1-2; a weak D match, TRBD1 (5 bases). The CDR3 loop spans 14 amino acids. V was clipped by 1 base and J by 7 bases, with 14 bases between them. Germline lookup yields CDR1 SGHDT and CDR2 YYEEEE. Here the CDR3 DNA reads TGTGCCAGCAGCTTGAGATTGGGGGGAAGTGGCTACACCTTC. Encoded protein: CASSLRLGGSGYTF.

The V call is TRBV19, the J call TRBJ2-7, with D unresolved. The V gene lost 3 bases and the J gene lost 7 bases, with 16 bases spanning the gap. CDR1 and CDR2 from the germline V gene are LNHDA and SQIVND (reference sequence). The CDR3 length is 14 residues. CDR3 residues: CASSITDGPREQYF. CDR3 DNA sequence: TGTGCCAGTAGTATCACGGACGGGCCTCGGGAGCAGTACTTC.

The V gene is TRBV12-3 or TRBV12-4, the J gene TRBJ2-7; D not resolved. Trimming took 5 bases from V and 3 from J, leaving 11 bases between them. This CDR3 has 13 amino acids. The CDR3 loop reads CASSRTDNYEQYF. The CDR3 DNA reads TGTGCCAGCAGTCGCACCGATAACTACGAGCAGTACTTC.

The J gene is TRBJ2-7, the V gene TRBV4-3, with D possibly being TRBD1 or TRBD2 (5 bases each). Germline loops: CDR1 LGHNA, CDR2 YSLEER. Trimming shortened V by 4 bases and J by 1 base, and 11 bases separated the two germline ends. CDR3 length: 14 amino acids. In nucleotides, the CDR3 is TGCGCCAGCAGCCGGGATGGGGGTTCCTACGAGCAGTACTTC. Amino acids: CASSRDGGSYEQYF.

The V and J genes are TRBV29-1 and TRBJ2-7, with D possibly being TRBD1 (6 bases). Germline assignment: CDR1 SQVTM and CDR2 ANQGSEA. V lost 0 bases and J lost 1, with 7 bases in between. The CDR3 spans 13 residues. CDR3: CSVEDGQSYEQYF. The DNA for the CDR3 is TGCAGCGTTGAAGACGGACAGTCCTACGAGCAGTACTTC.

The V gene is TRBV19, the J gene TRBJ1-2, with D uncertain. Germline V gene data show CDR1 as LNHDA and CDR2 as SQIVND (reference sequence). The V end lost 3 bases, the J end lost 2 bases, and 7 bases lay between the germline ends. The CDR3 extends over 13 amino acids. The CDR3, as DNA: TGTGCCAGTAGTATGATAGAAAACTATGGCTACACCTTC. Protein product: CASSMIENYGYTF.

The V call is TRBV5-6, the J call TRBJ2-1; 9 bases line up with TRBD2. The CDR3 runs to 17 residues. Germline CDR1 is SGHDT and CDR2 is YYEEEE. V shed 1 base and J 7 bases; nucleotides not matched to a gene: 12. The CDR3 here is CASSLRVSSGRRNEQFF. The CDR3 DNA sequence: TGTGCCAGCAGCTTGAGGGTCAGTAGCGGGAGACGGAATGAGCAGTTCTTC. The full variable domain, with the rest looked up from reference TRBV5-6 and TRBJ2-1, is DAGVTQSPTHLIKTRGQQVTLRCSPKSGHDTVSWYQQALGQGPQFIFQYYEEEERQRGNFPDRFSGHQFPNYSSELNVNALLLGDSALYLCASSLRVSSGRRNEQFFGPGTRLTVL.

V usage is TRBV5-1 and J usage is TRBJ2-5; D perhaps matches TRBD2 (7 bases). Germline CDR1 and CDR2: SGHRS and YFSETQ. There are 15 residues in the CDR3. V was trimmed by 5 bases and J by 5 bases, leaving 19 bases between them. The CDR3 region has the DNA TGCGCCAGCAGTTGGGGGGGGCAGAGTGCGGAGACCCAGTACTTC. This encodes CASSWGGQSAETQYF. Supplemented by reference TRBV5-1 and TRBJ2-5, the full variable domain reads KAGVTQTPRYLIKTRGQQVTLSCSPISGHRSVSWYQQTPGQGLQFLFEYFSETQRNKGNFPGRFSGRQFSNSRSEMNVSTLELGDSALYLCASSWGGQSAETQYFGPGTRLLVL.

CDR3 DNA sequence: TGCAGTGCTAGTCCCAGAGGGCGGGGAGCCTACGAGCAGTACTTC. It is translated as CSASPRGRGAYEQYF. The V call is TRBV20-1, the J call TRBJ2-7; weak D call: TRBD2 (6 bases). V lost 3 bases, J lost 2 bases, and 17 bases lay in between. The CDR3 is made up of 15 amino acids. CDR1 is DFQATT and CDR2 is SNEGSKA in the germline V gene (reference sequence).

This chain uses TRBV7-8 with TRBJ2-7, with 9 bases fitting TRBD2. The CDR3 has 16 residues. The germline V gene encodes CDR1 SGHVS and CDR2 FQNEAQ. V shed 6 bases and J 3 bases; nucleotides not matched to a gene: 12. The CDR3 region is CASRTPVAGDRYEQYF. Here the CDR3 DNA reads TGTGCCAGCAGGACCCCGGTAGCGGGAGATCGCTACGAGCAGTACTTC.

The chain carries TRBV3-1 (or the pseudogene TRBV3-2) and TRBJ1-6; no firm D call. There are 15 residues in the CDR3. Germline CDR1 and CDR2: LGHDT and YNNKEL (reference sequence). V shed 1 base and J shed 8 bases, with 12 bases lying between them. CDR3 amino acids: CASSQGWRGDSPLHF. DNA for the CDR3: TGTGCCAGCAGCCAAGGGTGGCGGGGTGATTCACCCCTCCACTTT.

The CDR3 here is CASSVGRQRSGANVLTF. The CDR3 nucleotides read TGTGCCAGCAGTGTAGGCAGACAACGCTCTGGGGCCAACGTCCTGACTTTC. The chain employs TRBV18 and TRBJ2-6; D gene uncertain. The V end was cut by 8 bases, the J end by 0 bases, with 17 bases between. Looked up from germline, CDR1 is KGHSH and CDR2 is LQKENI. CDR3 length: 17 amino acids. Variable domain in full (rest from reference TRBV18 and TRBJ2-6): NAGVMQNPRHLVRRRGQEARLRCSPMKGHSHVYWYRQLPEEGLKFMVYLQKENIIDESGMPKERFSAEFPKEGPSILRIQQVVRGDSAAYFCASSVGRQRSGANVLTFGAGSRLTVL.

The genes are TRBV7-2 and TRBJ2-3; 8 nucleotides match TRBD2. The CDR3 loop spans 15 amino acids. Trimming took 5 bases from V and 4 from J; bases not matched to a gene: 8. Germline values: CDR1 SGHTA, CDR2 FQGNSA. CDR3 in DNA: TGTGCCAGCAGCAAAGCGGGGGCCGGCCCAGATACGCAGTATTTT. Translated, it gives CASSKAGAGPDTQYF. The full variable domain, its missing parts supplied by reference TRBV7-2 and TRBJ2-3, is GAGVSQSPSNKVTEKGKDVELRCDPISGHTALYWYRQSLGQGLEFLIYFQGNSAPDKSGLPSDRFSAERTGGSVSTLTIQRTQQEDSAVYLCASSKAGAGPDTQYFGPGTRLTVL.

In the case of this clone: Relative to the germline gene, one junction end is altered; a read error may explain this. This sequence joins TRBV11-2 and TRBJ2-1; unclear D gene. The CDR3 runs 11 residues. Looked up from germline, CDR1 is SGHAT and CDR2 is FQNNGV. The CDR3: CASTLMNEQFF. Written as DNA, the CDR3 is TGTGCCAGCACCTTAATGAATGAGCAGTTCTTC.

The gene calls are TRBV24-1 and TRBJ2-1; the D is unclear. The germline V gene has CDR1 KGHDR and CDR2 SFDVKD. The CDR3 totals 13 residues. Trimming left V 1 base short and J 6 bases short, with 6 bases between. The CDR3 is CATSDFPSNEQFF. CDR3 nucleotides: TGTGCCACCAGTGATTTCCCTAGCAATGAGCAGTTCTTC.

This chain connects TRBV7-9 to TRBJ2-1, with D possibly matching TRBD2 (6 bases). Trimming took 5 bases from V and 10 from J, leaving 12 bases between them. The CDR3 has 12 residues. CDR1 SEHNR and CDR2 FQNEAQ come from the germline V gene (reference sequence). CDR3 sequence reads: CASSPPGLEQFF. The CDR3 DNA reads TGTGCCAGCAGCCCCCCGGGACTCGAGCAGTTCTTC.

This chain joins TRBV3-1 (or the pseudogene TRBV3-2) and TRBJ2-2; 7 bases map to TRBD2. With V trimmed by 4 bases and J by 5 bases, 1 base remained unmatched. There are 13 residues in the CDR3. The germline CDR1 and CDR2 sequences are LGHDT and YNNKEL (reference sequence). The CDR3 reads CASSRGGTGELFF. CDR3 nucleotides: TGTGCCAGCAGCCGCGGGGGTACCGGGGAGCTGTTTTTT.

The chain recombines TRBV6-5 with TRBJ2-1; D might be TRBD1 (5 bases). Trimming removed 8 bases from V and 9 bases from J, with 17 bases in between. CDR1 is MNHEY and CDR2 is SVGAGI in the germline V gene. The CDR3 spans 13 residues. CDR3 amino acids: CASYDSRRGEQFF. The CDR3 nucleotides are TGTGCCAGCTATGACTCGCGAAGGGGTGAGCAGTTCTTC.

The chain is built from TRBV6-6 and TRBJ2-7, with D maybe TRBD1 (6 bases). CDR3 length: 14 amino acids. Trimming left V 5 bases short and J 0 bases short, with 11 bases between. Per the germline V gene, CDR1 is MNHNY and CDR2 is SVGAGI (reference sequence). CDR3 sequence (DNA): TGTGCCAGCAGTCTGACAGGCTCCTCCTACGAGCAGTACTTC. Protein: CASSLTGSSYEQYF.

The rearrangement links TRBV7-9 to TRBJ2-7; the D call may be TRBD1 or TRBD2 (5 bases each). Trimming stripped 5 bases from V and 0 bases from J, with 14 bases between. Germline assignment: CDR1 SEHNR and CDR2 FQNEAQ (reference sequence). The CDR3 length is 15 residues. The CDR3 DNA reads as TGTGCCAGCAGCCCAACAACGGGGCACTCCTACGAGCAGTACTTC. Its translation is CASSPTTGHSYEQYF.

The rearrangement joins TRBV29-1 to TRBJ1-2; D is uncertain. The V end was cut by 2 bases, the J end by 4 bases, with 8 bases between. The CDR3 runs to 12 residues. CDR1 and CDR2 (germline): SQVTM, ANQGSEA. The CDR3 is CSVEKYSYGYTF. The CDR3 bases are TGCAGCGTTGAAAAGTATAGCTATGGCTACACCTTC.

This clone was observed a single time. The gene calls are TRBV6-5 and TRBJ2-3, with D possibly TRBD2 on 5 matching bases. The CDR3 runs to 15 residues. V was pared by 4 bases and J by 0 bases, with 11 bases between. Germline CDR1 reads MNHEY; CDR2 reads SVGAGI. CDR3 protein: CASSLGAASTDTQYF. CDR3 DNA: TGTGCCAGCAGTTTGGGAGCAGCTAGCACAGATACGCAGTATTTT.

In this sample, this clone turned up once. This rearrangement joins TRBV6-5 to TRBJ1-5, with unresolved D. The CDR3 totals 13 residues. V lost 7 bases and J 9 bases, leaving 16 bases between the germline ends. Germline V gene sequence: CDR1 MNHEY, CDR2 SVGAGI. The CDR3 sequence: CASTLTGLGPQHF. The CDR3 region has the DNA TGTGCCAGCACCCTGACGGGCCTGGGGCCCCAGCATTTT.

V and J are TRBV2 and TRBJ1-1; perhaps TRBD1 as D (6 bases). The germline gives CDR1 SNHLY, CDR2 FYNNEI. The CDR3 consists of 18 residues. V was shortened by 6 bases and J by 1 base, with 24 bases between the two germline ends. The CDR3 loop is CASSPRVGGGGRNTEAFF. The DNA for the CDR3 is TGTGCCAGCAGCCCACGTGTGGGAGGGGGAGGGAGGAACACTGAAGCTTTCTTT.

Only one count was recorded for this clone. V and J are TRBV6-5 and TRBJ2-7, with 10 bases aligning to TRBD2. CDR1 and CDR2 from the germline V gene are MNHEY and SVGAGI. The CDR3 is 14 amino acids. The trim removed 11 bases at V and 5 bases at J, leaving 12 bases unmatched. The CDR3 DNA is TGTGCCTCCAACCGGGTAGCGGGAGGCCACGAGCAGTACTTC. Translating gives CASNRVAGGHEQYF.

This clone appeared a few times. The V and J genes are TRBV4-3 and TRBJ2-1; D is ambiguous. Germline V gene sequence: CDR1 LGHNA, CDR2 YSLEER. V lost 2 bases and J 5 bases, leaving 16 bases between the germline ends. CDR3 length: 16 residues. DNA of the CDR3: TGCGCCAGCAGCCAAACAGTTCGGGTTACCCACAATGAGCAGTTCTTC. As protein: CASSQTVRVTHNEQFF.

The chain combines TRBV13 with TRBJ1-6; no clear D gene. V was shortened by 6 bases and J by 6 bases, with 9 bases between the two germline ends. CDR3 size: 13 residues. CDR1 PRHDT and CDR2 FYEKMQ come from the germline V gene (reference sequence). DNA for the CDR3: TGTGCCAGCAGTGGCAGTTTTAATTCACCCCTCCACTTT. It encodes CASSGSFNSPLHF.

This clone was counted a few times. The rearrangement links TRBV6-5 to TRBJ1-6; 9 bases match TRBD1. CDR3 size: 14 residues. V trimming: 6 bases; J trimming: 7 bases; junction bases outside the gene matches: 4. The germline gives CDR1 MNHEY, CDR2 SVGAGI. CDR3 coding DNA: TGTGCCAGCAGCCCCGGGACAGGGAATTCACCCCTCCACTTT. Translating it yields CASSPGTGNSPLHF.

The chain couples TRBV18 to TRBJ2-7, with TRBD2 as a possible D gene (5 bases). Looked up from germline, CDR1 is KGHSH and CDR2 is LQKENI. V was clipped by 1 base and J by 1 base, with 11 bases between them. The CDR3 extends over 15 amino acids. CDR3: CASSPRPSGSYEQYF. The CDR3 DNA is TGTGCCAGCTCACCACGACCGTCGGGGTCCTACGAGCAGTACTTC.